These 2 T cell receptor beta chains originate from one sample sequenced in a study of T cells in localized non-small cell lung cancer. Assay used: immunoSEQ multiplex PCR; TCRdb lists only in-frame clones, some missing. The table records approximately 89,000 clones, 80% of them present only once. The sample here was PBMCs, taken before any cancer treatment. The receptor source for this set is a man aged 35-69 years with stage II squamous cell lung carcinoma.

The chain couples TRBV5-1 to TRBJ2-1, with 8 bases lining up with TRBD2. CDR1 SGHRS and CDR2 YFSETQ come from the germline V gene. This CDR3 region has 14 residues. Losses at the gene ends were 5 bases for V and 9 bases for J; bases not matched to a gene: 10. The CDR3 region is CASRAGLAFGEQFF. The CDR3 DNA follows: TGCGCCAGCAGGGCCGGACTAGCATTCGGTGAGCAGTTCTTC.

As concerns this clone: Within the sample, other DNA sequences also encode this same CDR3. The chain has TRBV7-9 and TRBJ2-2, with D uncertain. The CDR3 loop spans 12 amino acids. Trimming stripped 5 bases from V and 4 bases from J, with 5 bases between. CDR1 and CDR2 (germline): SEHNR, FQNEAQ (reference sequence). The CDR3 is CASSLATGELFF. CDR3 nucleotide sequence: TGTGCCAGCAGCCTCGCCACCGGGGAGCTGTTTTTT.